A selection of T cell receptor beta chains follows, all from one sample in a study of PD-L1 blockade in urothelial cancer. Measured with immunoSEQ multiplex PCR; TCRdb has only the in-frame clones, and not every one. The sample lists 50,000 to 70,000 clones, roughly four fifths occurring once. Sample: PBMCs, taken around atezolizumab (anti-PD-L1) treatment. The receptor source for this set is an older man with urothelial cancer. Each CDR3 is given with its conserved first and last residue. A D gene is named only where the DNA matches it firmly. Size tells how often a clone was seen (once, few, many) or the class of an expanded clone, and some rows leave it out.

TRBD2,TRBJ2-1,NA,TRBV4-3,CASSHGLAGVNEQFF,TGCGCCAGCAGCCATGGACTAGCGGGAGTCAATGAGCAGTTCTTC
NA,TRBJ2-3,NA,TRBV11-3,CASSTRTESTDTQYF,TGTGCCAGCAGCACCCGGACAGAGAGCACAGATACGCAGTATTTT
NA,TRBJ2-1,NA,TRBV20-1,CSAKRGIEQFF,TGCAGTGCTAAACGGGGGATCGAGCAGTTCTTC
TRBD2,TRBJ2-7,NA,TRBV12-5,CASGYVAGGPKGSEQYF,TGTGCTAGTGGTTACGTAGCGGGAGGGCCTAAAGGGAGTGAGCAGTACTTC
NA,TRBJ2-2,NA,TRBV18,CASSSSQGSGELFF,TGTGCCAGCTCATCTTCGCAGGGTTCGGGGGAGCTGTTTTTT
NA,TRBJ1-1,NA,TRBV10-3,CATSKEMNTEAFF,TGTGCCACCTCTAAGGAGATGAACACTGAAGCTTTCTTT
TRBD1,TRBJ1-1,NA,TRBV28,CASSFLGQANSEAFF,TGTGCCAGCAGTTTTTTAGGACAGGCCAACTCTGAAGCTTTCTTT
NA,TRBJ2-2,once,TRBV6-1,CASSEKRYLNTGELFF,TGTGCCAGCAGTGAAAAGCGATACTTAAACACCGGGGAGCTGTTTTTT
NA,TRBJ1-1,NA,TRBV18,CASSPGGEVYTEAFF,TGTGCCAGCTCACCAGGGGGCGAGGTATACACTGAAGCTTTCTTT
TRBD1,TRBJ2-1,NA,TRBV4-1,CASSQDRGDRGYNEQFF,TGCGCCAGCAGCCAAGATAGAGGGGACAGGGGGTACAATGAGCAGTTCTTC
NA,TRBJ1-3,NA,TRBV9,CASSATGHLSGNTIYF,TGTGCCAGCAGCGCCACGGGTCACCTCTCTGGAAACACCATATATTTT
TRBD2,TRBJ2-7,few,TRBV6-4,CASSDPTSGSFYEQYF,TGTGCCAGCAGTGACCCAACTAGCGGGAGCTTCTACGAGCAGTACTTC
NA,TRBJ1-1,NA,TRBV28,CASIRGAGIEAFF,TGTGCCAGCATCCGAGGCGCGGGCATTGAAGCTTTCTTT
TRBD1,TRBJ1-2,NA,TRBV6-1,CASSEDRGLNYGYTF,TGTGCCAGCAGTGAAGACAGGGGGCTCAACTATGGCTACACCTTC
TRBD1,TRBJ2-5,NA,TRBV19,CASSRGTGDQETQYF,TGTGCCAGTAGTAGGGGGACAGGGGATCAAGAGACCCAGTACTTC
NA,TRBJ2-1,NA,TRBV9,CASSAAGSGSYNEQFF,TGTGCCAGCAGCGCCGCCGGGAGCGGGTCCTACAATGAGCAGTTCTTC
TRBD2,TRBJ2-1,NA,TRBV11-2,CASSPTSGIDEQFF,TGTGCCAGCAGCCCGACTAGCGGAATCGATGAGCAGTTCTTC
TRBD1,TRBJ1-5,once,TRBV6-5,CASSHRGLNQPQHF,TGTGCCAGCAGCCACAGGGGGCTAAATCAGCCCCAGCATTTT
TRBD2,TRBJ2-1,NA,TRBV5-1,CASSSTSATSYNEQFF,TGCGCCAGCAGCTCGACTAGCGCGACTTCCTACAATGAGCAGTTCTTC
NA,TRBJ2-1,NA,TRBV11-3,CASSLGAGDEQFF,TGTGCCAGCAGCTTAGGGGCCGGGGATGAGCAGTTCTTC
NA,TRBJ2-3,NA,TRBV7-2,CASSGDFPDTQYF,TGTGCCAGCAGCGGGGACTTTCCAGATACGCAGTATTTT
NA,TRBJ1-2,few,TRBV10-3,CAARTDQGYTF,TGTGCCGCCCGGACAGATCAAGGCTACACCTTC
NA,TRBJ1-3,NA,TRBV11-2,CASSLVGGADSGNTIYF,TGTGCCAGCAGCCTCGTAGGAGGGGCCGACTCTGGAAACACCATATATTTT
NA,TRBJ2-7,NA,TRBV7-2,CASSLAGRSYEQYF,TGTGCCAGCAGCTTAGCGGGGAGATCCTACGAGCAGTACTTC
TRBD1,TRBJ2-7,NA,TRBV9,CASSDNPAGQGSYEQYF,TGTGCCAGCAGCGATAACCCCGCTGGACAGGGGTCCTACGAGCAGTACTTC
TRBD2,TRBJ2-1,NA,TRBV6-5,CASSPVSSGSGEQFF,TGTGCCAGCAGTCCCGTTTCTAGCGGGAGCGGAGAGCAGTTCTTC
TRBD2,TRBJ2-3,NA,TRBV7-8,CASSPQRGGTDTQYF,TGTGCCAGCAGCCCGCAGCGGGGCGGCACAGATACGCAGTATTTT
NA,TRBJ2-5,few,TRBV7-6,CASSLGGWRVNQETQYF,TGTGCCAGCAGCTTGGGGGGTTGGCGGGTAAACCAAGAGACCCAGTACTTC
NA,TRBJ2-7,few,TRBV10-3,CATHPGQGYEQYF,TGTGCCACCCACCCGGGACAAGGCTACGAGCAGTACTTC
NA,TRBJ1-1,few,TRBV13,CASSLRQNTEAFF,TGTGCCAGCAGCTTACGACAGAACACTGAAGCTTTCTTT
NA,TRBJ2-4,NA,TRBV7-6,CASSSRGQAGIQYF,TGTGCCAGCAGCTCACGGGGTCAGGCGGGCATTCAGTACTTC
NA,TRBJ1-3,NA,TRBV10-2,CASRGLRPGNTIYF,TGCGCCAGCAGGGGGCTCCGTCCTGGAAACACCATATATTTT
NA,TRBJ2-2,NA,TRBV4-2,CASSQELPSSGELFF,TGTGCCAGCAGCCAAGAGCTCCCCAGTTCCGGGGAGCTGTTTTTT
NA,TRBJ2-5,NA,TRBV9,CASSAGTGSGETQYF,TGTGCCAGCAGCGCCGGTACGGGTTCGGGAGAGACCCAGTACTTC
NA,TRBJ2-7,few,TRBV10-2,CASSESGSSEQYF,TGCGCCAGCAGTGAATCGGGGTCGTCCGAGCAGTACTTC
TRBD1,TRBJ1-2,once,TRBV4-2,CASSQVVRGDYGYTF,TGTGCCAGCAGCCAAGTTGTCAGGGGGGACTATGGCTACACCTTC
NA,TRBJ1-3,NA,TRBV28,CASSSPRTDRNTIYF,TGTGCCAGCAGTTCCCCTAGGACAGACCGAAACACCATATATTTT
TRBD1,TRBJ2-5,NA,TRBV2,CASSEYTGQQETQYF,TGTGCCAGCAGTGAATATACGGGACAGCAAGAGACCCAGTACTTC
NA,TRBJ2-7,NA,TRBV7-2,CASSLGRAYEQYF,TGTGCCAGCAGCTTAGGGCGGGCCTACGAGCAGTACTTC
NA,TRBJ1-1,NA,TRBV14,CASSRGGSTEAFF,TGTGCCAGCAGCCGGGGAGGATCAACTGAAGCTTTCTTT
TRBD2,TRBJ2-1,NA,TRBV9,CASSVEASGSSNEQFF,TGTGCCAGCAGCGTAGAAGCTAGCGGGAGTAGCAATGAGCAGTTCTTC
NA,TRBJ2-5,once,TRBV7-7,CASSLFEGEEETQYF,TGTGCTAGCAGCTTATTCGAAGGGGAGGAGGAGACCCAGTACTTC
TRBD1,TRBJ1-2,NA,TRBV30,CARSGTGGYGYTF,TGTGCCCGATCCGGGACAGGGGGGTATGGCTACACCTTC
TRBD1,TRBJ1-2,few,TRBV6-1,CASSDSADREDYGYTF,TGTGCCAGCAGTGACAGTGCGGACAGGGAGGACTATGGCTACACCTTC
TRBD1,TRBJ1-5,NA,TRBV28,CASSLGQVVFNQPQHF,TGTGCCAGCAGTTTGGGACAGGTCGTGTTCAATCAGCCCCAGCATTTT
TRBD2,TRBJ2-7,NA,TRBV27,CASRVGLAGSYEQYF,TGTGCCAGCAGGGTCGGACTAGCGGGATCCTACGAGCAGTACTTC
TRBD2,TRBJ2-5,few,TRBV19,CASSIVVAGETQYF,TGTGCCAGTAGTATCGTGGTAGCGGGAGAGACCCAGTACTTC
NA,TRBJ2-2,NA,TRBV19,CASSIGLNTGELFF,TGTGCCAGTAGTATTGGCTTGAACACCGGGGAGCTGTTTTTT
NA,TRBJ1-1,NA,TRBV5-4,CASIRGFGNTEAFF,TGTGCCAGCATAAGGGGATTCGGTAATACTGAAGCTTTCTTT
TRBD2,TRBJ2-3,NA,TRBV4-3,CASSQGWTSGSGTDTQYF,TGCGCCAGCAGCCAAGGATGGACTAGCGGGAGTGGGACAGATACGCAGTATTTT
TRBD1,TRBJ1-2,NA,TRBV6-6,CASSGGTGYGYTF,TGTGCCAGCAGTGGCGGGACAGGATATGGCTACACCTTC
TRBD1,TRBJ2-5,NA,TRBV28,CASSPFPGQGRGHQETQYF,TGTGCCAGCAGTCCATTCCCGGGACAGGGGAGAGGGCACCAAGAGACCCAGTACTTC
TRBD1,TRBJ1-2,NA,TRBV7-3,CASSLTGEDGYTF,TGTGCCAGCAGCTTGACAGGGGAGGATGGCTACACCTTC
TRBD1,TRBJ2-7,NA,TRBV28,CASSLGQGISSYEQYF,TGTGCCAGCAGTCTTGGACAGGGGATAAGCTCCTACGAGCAGTACTTC
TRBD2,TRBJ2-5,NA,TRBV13,CASRSSDGRETQYF,TGTGCCAGCAGGTCTAGCGACGGGAGGGAGACCCAGTACTTC